This TCR beta chain was captured by sequencing in a study of blood T cell repertoires in COVID-19. Background on the study: Sources were T cells, B-cell-depleted T cells, or PBMCs; the material itself was cDNA or gDNA.

Authors' analysis steps: Reference gene primers were amplified, and this amplification served to estimate nucleated cell counts. Some clones are missing from TCRdb's copy, which holds only in-frame ones; the method was immunoSEQ multiplex PCR. V and J calls plus clone size are reproduced from that table; the DNA served to infer D and trimming. Seen here are approximately 210,000 clones, under 90% observed once, and the top ten hold 2% to 3%. This CDR3 is 15 amino acids long. Germline trimming cut 3 bases from V and 5 bases from J; bases unmatched to any gene: 6. From germline, CDR1 is SEHNR and CDR2 FQNEAQ (reference sequence).

The sequenced sample consisted of peripheral blood. The rearrangement links TRBV7-9 to TRBJ2-1, with TRBD2 identical over 8 bases. The origin of this receptor is a woman aged 40 to 49 with active or convalescent COVID-19. The CDR3 protein is CASSFQRELNNEQFF. CDR3 sequence (DNA): TGTGCCAGCAGCTTCCAGCGGGAGTTGAACAATGAGCAGTTCTTC.